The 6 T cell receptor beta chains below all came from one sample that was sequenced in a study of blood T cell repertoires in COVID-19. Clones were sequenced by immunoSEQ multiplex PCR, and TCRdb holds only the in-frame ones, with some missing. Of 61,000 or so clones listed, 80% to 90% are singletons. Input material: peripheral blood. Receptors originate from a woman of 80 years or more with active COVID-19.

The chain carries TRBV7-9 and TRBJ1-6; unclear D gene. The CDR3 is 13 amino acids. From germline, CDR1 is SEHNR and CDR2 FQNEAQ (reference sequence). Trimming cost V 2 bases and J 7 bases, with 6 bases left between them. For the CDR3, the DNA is TGTGCCAGCAGCTTACAGGTGAATTCACCCCTCCACTTT. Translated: CASSLQVNSPLHF.

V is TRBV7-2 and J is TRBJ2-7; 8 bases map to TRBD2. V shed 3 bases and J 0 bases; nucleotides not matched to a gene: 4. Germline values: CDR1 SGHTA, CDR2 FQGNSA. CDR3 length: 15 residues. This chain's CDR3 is CASSFTGGSSYEQYF. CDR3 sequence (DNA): TGTGCCAGCAGCTTCACGGGGGGGAGCTCCTACGAGCAGTACTTC.

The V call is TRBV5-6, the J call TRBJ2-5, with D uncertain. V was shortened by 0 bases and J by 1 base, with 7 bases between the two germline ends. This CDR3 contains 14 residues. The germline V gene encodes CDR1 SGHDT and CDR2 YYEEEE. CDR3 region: CASSLGSFQETQYF. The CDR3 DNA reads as TGTGCCAGCAGCTTGGGTAGCTTCCAAGAGACCCAGTACTTC.

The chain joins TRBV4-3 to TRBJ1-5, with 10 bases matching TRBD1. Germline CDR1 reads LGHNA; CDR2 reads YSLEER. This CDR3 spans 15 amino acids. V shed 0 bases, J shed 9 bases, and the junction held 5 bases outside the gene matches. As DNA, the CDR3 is TGCGCCAGCAGCCAAGAGCGACAGGGGGCCTGGCCCCAGCATTTT. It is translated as CASSQERQGAWPQHF.

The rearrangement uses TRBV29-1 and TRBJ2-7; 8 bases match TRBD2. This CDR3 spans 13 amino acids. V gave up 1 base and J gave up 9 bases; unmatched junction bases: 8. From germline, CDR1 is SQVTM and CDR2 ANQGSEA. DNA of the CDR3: TGCAGCGTTGAAGCGGGGGGGGGCTTACGGCAGTACTTC. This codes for CSVEAGGGLRQYF.

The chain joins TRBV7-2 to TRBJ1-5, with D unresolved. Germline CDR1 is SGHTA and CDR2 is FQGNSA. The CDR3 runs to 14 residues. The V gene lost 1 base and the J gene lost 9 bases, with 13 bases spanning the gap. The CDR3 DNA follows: TGTGCCAGCAGCTTAGTCGTGTCCCTCGGGCCCCAGCATTTT. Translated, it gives CASSLVVSLGPQHF.